The next 19 T cell receptor beta chains were all read from a single sample in a study of blood T cell repertoires in COVID-19. The protocol was immunoSEQ multiplex PCR, while the TCRdb copy is restricted to in-frame clones and leaves out a portion. The table has 200,000 to 300,000 clones, nearly 85% seen once. Sequencing was done on a sample of peripheral blood. The origin of the receptors is a human donor in a cohort sampled during active COVID-19.

The J gene is TRBJ2-7, the V gene TRBV15; 10 bases map to TRBD2. Per germline, CDR1 LNHNV and CDR2 YYDKDF (reference sequence). J was trimmed by 2 bases and V by 5 bases; bases with no gene match: 6. The CDR3 has 15 residues. This CDR3 is CATSGGTSAAYEQYF. CDR3 nucleotide sequence: TGTGCCACCAGCGGGGGGACTAGCGCGGCCTACGAGCAGTACTTC. The variable domain in full, with the rest retrieved from reference TRBV15 and TRBJ2-7, is DAMVIQNPRYQVTQFGKPVTLSCSQTLNHNVMYWYQQKSSQAPKLLFHYYDKDFNNEADTPDNFQSRRPNTSFCFLDIRSPGLGDTAMYLCATSGGTSAAYEQYFGPGTRLTVT.

This chain connects TRBV11-2 to TRBJ2-1; 16 bases match TRBD2. Unmatched junction bases numbered 8, after V lost 5 bases and J lost 1 base. This CDR3 region has 19 residues. Germline-derived CDR1 and CDR2 are SGHAT and FQNNGV. Here the CDR3 reads CASSTAGTSGRVSYNEQFF. The CDR3, as DNA: TGTGCCAGCAGCACGGCGGGGACTAGCGGGAGGGTTTCCTACAATGAGCAGTTCTTC.

This clone appeared a single time. The chain employs TRBV7-6 and TRBJ2-2, with 12 bases that match TRBD2. The germline gives CDR1 SGHVS, CDR2 FNYEAQ. After removal of 1 base from V and 0 bases from J, the junction contained 6 bases not matched to a gene. CDR3 size: 19 residues. The CDR3 coding sequence is TGTGCCAGCAGCTTAGTTCGGCTAGCGGGAGGGACGAACACCGGGGAGCTGTTTTTT. Protein product: CASSLVRLAGGTNTGELFF.

V is TRBV29-1 and J is TRBJ2-5; no clear D gene. CDR3 size: 13 residues. Trimming removed 3 bases at V and 5 bases at J, with 13 bases between. The germline CDR1 and CDR2 sequences are SQVTM and ANQGSEA. CDR3 amino acids: CSVEERYGETQYF. The CDR3 nucleotides read TGCAGCGTTGAGGAACGGTACGGGGAGACCCAGTACTTC. The full variable domain, in which reference TRBV29-1 and TRBJ2-5 provide the parts outside the CDR3, is SAVISQKPSRDICQRGTSLTIQCQVDSQVTMMFWYRQQPGQSLTLIATANQGSEATYESGFVIDKFPISRPNLTFSTLTVSNMSPEDSSIYLCSVEERYGETQYFGPGTRLLVL.

V usage is TRBV3-1 (or the pseudogene TRBV3-2) and J usage is TRBJ2-2; the match to TRBD1 covers 7 bases. The V segment lost 2 bases and the J segment 4 bases; nucleotides outside the gene matches: 4. Germline V gene lookup returns CDR1 LGHDT and CDR2 YNNKEL (reference sequence). The CDR3 extends over 15 amino acids. The DNA for the CDR3 is TGTGCCAGCAGCCAACCGGGACAGATCACCGGGGAGCTGTTTTTT. It encodes CASSQPGQITGELFF.

The gene calls are TRBV19 and TRBJ2-5; D is undetermined. CDR3 length: 15 amino acids. The germline V gene encodes CDR1 LNHDA and CDR2 SQIVND (reference sequence). V lost 6 bases to trimming and J lost 0 bases, with 14 bases between them. The CDR3 loop is CASSPLSYNQETQYF. The CDR3 DNA reads as TGTGCCAGTAGCCCACTTTCTTATAACCAAGAGACCCAGTACTTC.

The CDR3 loop is CASSVVGGVGLASYEQYF. The CDR3 DNA reads TGTGCCAGCAGCGTCGTGGGGGGAGTAGGATTGGCGTCCTACGAGCAGTACTTC. The chain employs TRBV4-2 and TRBJ2-7; a weak D match, TRBD2 (6 bases). The CDR3 is 18 residues long. From germline, CDR1 is LGHNA and CDR2 YNFKEQ. Trimming left V 5 bases short and J 1 base short, with 24 bases between.

The rearrangement joins TRBV5-3 to TRBJ1-3, with 7 bases lining up with TRBD1. TRBV5-3 is an ORF, with its function uncertain. V lost 1 base and J lost 1; bases outside the gene matches: 5. The CDR3 is 16 amino acids. This chain's CDR3 is CARSLLQGTSGNTIYF. DNA of the CDR3: TGTGCCAGAAGCTTGTTACAGGGGACGTCTGGAAACACCATATATTTT.

As DNA, the CDR3 is TGTGCCAGCAGTTCACGCGCTAGCGGGGGGTACAATGAGCAGTTCTTC. Translation: CASSSRASGGYNEQFF. V gene TRBV6-5 combines with J gene TRBJ2-1; the match to TRBD2 covers 11 bases. The length of the CDR3 is 16 residues. J lost 4 bases, V lost 4 bases, and 6 bases had no gene match. CDR1 is MNHEY and CDR2 is SVGAGI in the germline V gene.

This rearrangement joins TRBV21-1 to TRBJ1-4. TRBV21-1 is labeled a pseudogene. The CDR3 totals 12 residues. CDR3 sequence: CASSKDGEKLFF. As DNA, the CDR3 is TGTGCCAGCAGCAAAGACGGTGAAAAACTGTTTTTT.

The chain carries TRBV24-1 and TRBJ1-2, with D unresolved. CDR1 and CDR2 (germline): KGHDR, SFDVKD. Trimming removed 8 bases at V and 6 bases at J, with 12 bases between. This CDR3 has 12 residues. CDR3 nucleotide sequence: TGTGCCACCATGGGTGTTGCGGATGGCTACACCTTC. Translated, it gives CATMGVADGYTF.

CDR3 nucleotides: TGTGCCAGCAGCTTTGACACGAACACTGAAGCTTTCTTT. Amino acids: CASSFDTNTEAFF. This sequence joins TRBV7-2 and TRBJ1-1; D remains ambiguous. Germline CDR1 and CDR2: SGHTA and FQGNSA. Trimming removed 3 bases at V and 1 base at J, with 6 bases between. This CDR3 is 13 amino acids long. The full variable domain, with the rest looked up from reference TRBV7-2 and TRBJ1-1, is GAGVSQSPSNKVTEKGKDVELRCDPISGHTALYWYRQSLGQGLEFLIYFQGNSAPDKSGLPSDRFSAERTGGSVSTLTIQRTQQEDSAVYLCASSFDTNTEAFFGQGTRLTVV.

The chain joins TRBV2 to TRBJ2-3, with 10 bases aligning to TRBD1. V was pared by 10 bases and J by 2 bases, with 12 bases of the junction left unmatched. Looked up from germline, CDR1 is SNHLY and CDR2 is FYNNEI. CDR3 length equals 16 residues. The CDR3: CATQGAGQGYTDTQYF. Written as DNA, the CDR3 is TGTGCCACCCAAGGGGCGGGACAGGGGTACACAGATACGCAGTATTTT. The full variable domain, completed using reference TRBV2 and TRBJ2-3, is EPEVTQTPSHQVTQMGQEVILRCVPISNHLYFYWYRQILGQKVEFLVSFYNNEISEKSEIFDDQFSVERPDGSNFTLKIRSTKLEDSAMYFCATQGAGQGYTDTQYFGPGTRLTVL.

The chain employs TRBV3-1 (or the pseudogene TRBV3-2) and TRBJ2-7; tentatively, D is TRBD1 (6 bases). The CDR3 has 13 amino acids. Germline CDR1 reads LGHDT; CDR2 reads YNNKEL (reference sequence). V was pared by 6 bases and J by 6 bases, with 15 bases between. CDR3 in amino acids: CASRAILGGEQYF. CDR3 in DNA: TGTGCCAGCAGAGCGATCCTAGGGGGCGAGCAGTACTTC.

This CDR3 reads CASSQDPPGQGDNSPLHF. The CDR3 region has the DNA TGTGCCAGCAGCCAAGACCCCCCGGGACAGGGGGATAATTCACCCCTCCACTTT. V gene TRBV3-1 (or the pseudogene TRBV3-2) combines with J gene TRBJ1-6; 11 bases are a match to TRBD1. The CDR3 runs 18 residues. Germline assignment: CDR1 LGHDT and CDR2 YNNKEL (reference sequence). V trimming: 0 bases; J trimming: 5 bases; junction bases outside the gene matches: 6.

The genes are TRBV4-3 and TRBJ1-6; 11 bases match TRBD1. The CDR3 is 16 amino acids. Germline V gives CDR1 LGHNA, CDR2 YSLEER. Trimming removed 1 base from V and 9 bases from J; junction bases left unmatched: 5. CDR3 sequence (DNA): TGCGCCAGCAGCCAAGCTCCGGGACAGGGGGTTTCACCCCTCCACTTT. It is translated as CASSQAPGQGVSPLHF.

The J gene is TRBJ2-7, the V gene TRBV5-4, with D perhaps matching TRBD1 (5 bases). CDR3 length: 14 residues. The germline gives CDR1 SGHNT, CDR2 YYREEE (reference sequence). V lost 3 bases and J lost 0, with 10 bases in between. The CDR3 reads CASSSTTDSYEQYF. In DNA form, the CDR3 reads TGTGCCAGCAGCTCAACGACAGACTCCTACGAGCAGTACTTC.

As to this clone: The junction departs from the called germline gene at one end, perhaps through a read error. DNA of the CDR3: TGTGCCAGCAGCCTAGCTTCGCCGGACAGCTACGAGCAGTACTTC. This encodes CASSLASPDSYEQYF. V gene TRBV7-8 combines with J gene TRBJ2-7, with a tentative D call TRBD1 (6 bases). Germline CDR1 reads SGHVS; CDR2 reads FQNEAQ. The CDR3 is 15 amino acids.

The rearrangement links TRBV3-1 (or the pseudogene TRBV3-2) to TRBJ1-3; unclear D gene. V was clipped by 3 bases and J by 4 bases, with 7 bases between them. The CDR3 length is 13 residues. The V gene's germline CDR1 is LGHDT and CDR2 YNNKEL (reference sequence). CDR3 DNA sequence: TGTGCCAGCAGCCAGCTACGGGGAAACACCATATATTTT. Amino acid sequence: CASSQLRGNTIYF.